The sequence of this T cell receptor (beta chain) was determined in a study of T cells after yellow fever vaccination. Study details: Fractions low in cell number were prepared with SMART-Seq v4 Ultra Low Input.

The sample holds one count of this clonotype. What it binds is not known. With 0 bases clipped from V and 9 bases from J, the junction kept 10 bases outside the gene matches. This CDR3 has 15 residues. Germline V lookup: CDR1 DFQATT, CDR2 SNEGSKA (reference sequence). TCRdb reanalysed the 5' RACE reads using MiXCR and keeps one entry per CDR3 protein. The table has 400,000 or so distinct CDR3 sequences, 6.2% seen once. Study-wide findings and caveats: Re-detected after boosting: most primary clones, about 96% of CD4 and 80% to 90% of CD8. The bulk population could contribute abundant contaminating clonotypes to FACS-sorted repertoires.

Sequenced here: PBMCs, sampled 5 days after the yellow fever booster vaccination. The chain combines TRBV20-1 with TRBJ2-1; 8 bases agree with TRBD2. The TCR sequence derives from a man aged 25 to 40 who received the YFV17D yellow fever vaccine. CDR3 nucleotides: TGCAGTGCTAGAGATGATTGGCGGGAGGACGGTGAGCAGTTCTTC. This codes for CSARDDWREDGEQFF.